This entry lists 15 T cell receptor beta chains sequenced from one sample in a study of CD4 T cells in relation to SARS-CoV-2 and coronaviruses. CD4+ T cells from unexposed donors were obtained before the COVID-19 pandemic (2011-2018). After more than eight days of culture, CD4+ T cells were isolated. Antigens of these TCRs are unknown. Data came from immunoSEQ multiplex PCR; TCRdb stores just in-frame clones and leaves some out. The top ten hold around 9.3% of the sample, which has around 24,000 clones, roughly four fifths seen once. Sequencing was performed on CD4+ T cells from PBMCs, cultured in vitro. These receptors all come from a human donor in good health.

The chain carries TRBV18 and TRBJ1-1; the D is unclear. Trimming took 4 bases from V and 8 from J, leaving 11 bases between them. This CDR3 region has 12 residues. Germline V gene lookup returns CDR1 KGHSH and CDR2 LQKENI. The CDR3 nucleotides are TGTGCCAGCTCACAGATGACGGGAGAAGCTTTCTTT. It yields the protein CASSQMTGEAFF.

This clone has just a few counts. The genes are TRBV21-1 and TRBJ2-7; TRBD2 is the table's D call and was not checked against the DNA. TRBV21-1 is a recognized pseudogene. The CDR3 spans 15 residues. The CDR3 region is CASSISSGGMWEQYF. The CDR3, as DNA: TGTGCCAGCAGCATCTCTAGCGGGGGGATGTGGGAGCAGTACTTC.

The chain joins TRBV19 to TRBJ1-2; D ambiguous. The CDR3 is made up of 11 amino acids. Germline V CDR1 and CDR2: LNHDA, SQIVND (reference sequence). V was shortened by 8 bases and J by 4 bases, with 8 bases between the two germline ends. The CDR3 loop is CASQSVYGYTF. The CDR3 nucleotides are TGTGCCAGTCAATCGGTCTATGGCTACACCTTC.

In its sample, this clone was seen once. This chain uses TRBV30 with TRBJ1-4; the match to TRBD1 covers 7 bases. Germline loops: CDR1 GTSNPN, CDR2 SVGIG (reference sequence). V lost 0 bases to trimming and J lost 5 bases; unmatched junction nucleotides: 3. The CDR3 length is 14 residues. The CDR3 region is CAWSVGQMNEKLFF. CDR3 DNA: TGTGCCTGGAGTGTGGGACAGATGAATGAAAAACTGTTTTTT.

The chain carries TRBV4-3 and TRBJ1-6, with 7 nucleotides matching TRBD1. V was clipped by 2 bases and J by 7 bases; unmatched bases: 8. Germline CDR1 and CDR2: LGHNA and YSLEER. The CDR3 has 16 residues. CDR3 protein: CASSQTWAGGNSPLHF. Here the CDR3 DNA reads TGCGCCAGCAGCCAAACGTGGGCAGGGGGAAATTCACCCCTCCACTTT.

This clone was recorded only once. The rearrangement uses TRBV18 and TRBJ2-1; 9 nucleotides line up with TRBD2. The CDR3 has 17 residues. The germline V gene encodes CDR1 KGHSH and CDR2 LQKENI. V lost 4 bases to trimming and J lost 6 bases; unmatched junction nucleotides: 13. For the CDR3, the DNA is TGTGCCAGCTCACGATTGACTAGCGGTTCTACCCCCAATGAGCAGTTCTTC. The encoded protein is CASSRLTSGSTPNEQFF.

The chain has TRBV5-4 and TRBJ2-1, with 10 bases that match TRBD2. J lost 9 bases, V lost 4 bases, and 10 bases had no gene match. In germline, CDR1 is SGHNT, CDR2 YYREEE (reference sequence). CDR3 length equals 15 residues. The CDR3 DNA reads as TGTGCCAGCAGCCCTGGCCTAGCGGGAGAGGGTGAGCAGTTCTTC. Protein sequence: CASSPGLAGEGEQFF.

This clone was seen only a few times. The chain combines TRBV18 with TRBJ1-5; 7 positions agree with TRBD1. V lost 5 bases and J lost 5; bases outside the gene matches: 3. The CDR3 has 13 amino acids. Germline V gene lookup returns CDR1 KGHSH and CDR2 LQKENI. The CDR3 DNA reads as TGTGCCAGCTCAAGGGGGCTGGATCAGCCCCAGCATTTT. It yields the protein CASSRGLDQPQHF.

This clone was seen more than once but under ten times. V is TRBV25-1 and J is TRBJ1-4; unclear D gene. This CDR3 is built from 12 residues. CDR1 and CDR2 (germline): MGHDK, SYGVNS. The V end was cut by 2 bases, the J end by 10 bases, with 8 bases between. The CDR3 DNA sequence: TGTGCCAGCAGTGAAATGGCGGGAAAACTGTTTTTT. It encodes CASSEMAGKLFF.

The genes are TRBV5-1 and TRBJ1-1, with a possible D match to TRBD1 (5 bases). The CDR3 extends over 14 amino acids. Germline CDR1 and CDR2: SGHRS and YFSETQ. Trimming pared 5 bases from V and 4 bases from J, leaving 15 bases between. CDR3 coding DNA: TGCGCCAGCAGTCTTGGTTCCGGGGGCACTGAAGCTTTCTTT. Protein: CASSLGSGGTEAFF.

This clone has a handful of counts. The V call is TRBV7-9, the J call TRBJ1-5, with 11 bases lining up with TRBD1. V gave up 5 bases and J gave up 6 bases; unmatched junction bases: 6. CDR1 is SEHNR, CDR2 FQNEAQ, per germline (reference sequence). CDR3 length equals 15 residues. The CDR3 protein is CASSQGQGAGQPQHF. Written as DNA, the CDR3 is TGTGCCAGCAGCCAAGGACAGGGGGCCGGTCAGCCCCAGCATTTT.

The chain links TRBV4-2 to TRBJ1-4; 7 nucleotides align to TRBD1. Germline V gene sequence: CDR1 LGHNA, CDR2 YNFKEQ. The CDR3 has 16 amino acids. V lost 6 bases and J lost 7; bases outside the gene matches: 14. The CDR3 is CASSRTGQVGGEKLFF. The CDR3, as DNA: TGTGCCAGCAGTCGAACCGGACAGGTCGGGGGTGAAAAACTGTTTTTT.

CDR3 nucleotides: TGTGCCAGCAGACCTAGGAGCTCTGGAAACACCATATATTTT. As protein: CASRPRSSGNTIYF. The chain links TRBV7-9 to TRBJ1-3, with D unresolved. Germline CDR1 SEHNR, CDR2 FQNEAQ (reference sequence). V lost 6 bases and J lost 0, with 9 bases in between. The CDR3 runs 14 residues.

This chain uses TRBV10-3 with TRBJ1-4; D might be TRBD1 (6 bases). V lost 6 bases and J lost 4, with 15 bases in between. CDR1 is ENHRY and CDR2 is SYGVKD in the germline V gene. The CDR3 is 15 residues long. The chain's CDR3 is CAIRATGLLNEKLFF. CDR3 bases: TGTGCCATCAGGGCTACAGGGCTTCTTAATGAAAAACTGTTTTTT.

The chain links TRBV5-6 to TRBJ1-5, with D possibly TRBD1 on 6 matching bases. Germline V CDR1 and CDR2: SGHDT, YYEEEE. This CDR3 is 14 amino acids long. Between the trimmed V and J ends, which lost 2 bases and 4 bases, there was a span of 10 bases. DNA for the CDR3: TGTGCCAGCAGCTTTTCGAGGGGGAATCAGCCCCAGCATTTT. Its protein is CASSFSRGNQPQHF.